The clone carrying this T cell receptor (beta chain) appeared once. Antigen specificity is unknown. This CDR3 contains 14 residues. V gave up 5 bases and J gave up 13 bases, with 24 bases separating them. Germline-derived CDR1 and CDR2 are DFQATT and SNEGSKA (reference sequence). These data originate in a study of blood T cells in healthy people across ages. A second about 7 to 12 cycle PCR used barcoded and J-beta primers. TCRdb itself ran the 5' RACE reads through MiXCR, one entry per CDR3 protein. The data show about 640,000 distinct CDR3 sequences, 35% to 50% seen once. Study-wide points: One million T cells yielded diversity estimates that were considered underestimates. Across the age range, TCR beta diversity per million T cells fell in a roughly linear way.

With each sample, at least 5 micrograms of total RNA were extracted. This clonotype was obtained from a man older than 75 in good health. The chain is built from TRBV20-1 and TRBJ2-1, with D possibly TRBD1 on 6 matching bases. Material: blood. As DNA, the CDR3 is TGCAGTGCTTCCCCCGCGGACAGCCAAGAGACCCAGTTCTTC. Protein product: CSASPADSQETQFF.